These T cell receptor beta chains were read from a single sample in a study of shared clonotypes between healthy human individuals. Clones were read by immunoSEQ multiplex PCR, and TCRdb kept only the in-frame ones, dropping some. Counted here are about 320,000 clones, roughly 87% occurring once; the ten biggest clones make up 15% to 20%. The specimen sequenced was memory CD8+ T cells sorted from blood. The source is a man aged 18 to 29 in good health. Each CDR3 is given with its conserved first and last residue. D genes are given only for firm matches. The size field is filled for only some rows; it gives once, few, many or a size class.

clone size	V gene	J gene	D gene	CDR3 protein	CDR3 DNA
-	TRBV14	TRBJ2-3	-	CASSQVTLSTDTQYF	TGTGCCAGCAGCCAAGTGACTCTAAGCACAGATACGCAGTATTTT
-	TRBV2	TRBJ2-4	-	CASSPPWTQVGYF	TGTGCCAGCAGTCCCCCCTGGACACAGGTGGGGTACTTC
-	TRBV10-2	TRBJ1-2	-	CASSSTGGYTF	TGCGCCAGCAGCTCGACAGGTGGCTACACCTTC
-	TRBV5-1	TRBJ1-2	-	CASSAQDYEGGYTF	TGCGCCAGCAGCGCGCAGGACTATGAAGGGGGCTACACCTTC
-	TRBV25-1	TRBJ2-7	-	CASSDLQGGEQYF	TGTGCCAGCAGTGACCTTCAGGGCGGCGAGCAGTACTTC
-	TRBV25-1	TRBJ2-3	-	CASSELDTQYF	TGTGCCAGCAGTGAATTAGATACGCAGTATTTT
few	TRBV9	TRBJ2-1	-	CASSPAGGDEQFF	TGTGCCAGCAGCCCCGCAGGGGGGGATGAGCAGTTCTTC
-	TRBV5-1	TRBJ2-3	TRBD1	CASSLMGQGARDTQYF	TGCGCCAGCAGCTTGATGGGACAGGGGGCAAGAGATACGCAGTATTTT
-	TRBV4-3	TRBJ1-1	-	CASSQDLGTEAFF	TGCGCCAGCAGCCAAGATCTGGGCACTGAAGCTTTCTTT
-	TRBV9	TRBJ2-1	-	CASSVEGQQVYNEQFF	TGTGCCAGCAGCGTAGAAGGGCAGCAAGTATACAATGAGCAGTTCTTC
once	TRBV6-1	TRBJ2-7	TRBD2	CASSEVSGSSYEQYF	TGTGCCAGCAGTGAAGTGAGCGGGAGCTCCTACGAGCAGTACTTC
-	TRBV18	TRBJ1-3	-	CASSPGASGNTIYF	TGTGCCAGCTCACCAGGTGCCTCTGGAAACACCATATATTTT
-	TRBV28	TRBJ2-1	TRBD2	CASSLSLAGGESSYNEQFF	TGTGCCAGCAGTTTATCTCTAGCGGGGGGGGAAAGCTCCTACAATGAGCAGTTCTTC
-	TRBV5-4	TRBJ2-7	TRBD1	CASSFGQGRSYEQYF	TGTGCCAGCAGCTTTGGACAGGGAAGATCCTACGAGCAGTACTTC
-	TRBV5-4	TRBJ2-3	-	CASSLEAGPTDTQYF	TGTGCCAGCAGCTTGGAGGCGGGACCGACAGATACGCAGTATTTT
-	TRBV6-5	TRBJ2-5	-	CASSYSPGLYQETQYF	TGTGCCAGCAGTTACTCTCCGGGGTTGTACCAAGAGACCCAGTACTTC
-	TRBV11-1	TRBJ2-7	-	CASSLLGWSYEQYF	TGTGCCAGCAGCCTACTTGGATGGAGCTACGAGCAGTACTTC
few	TRBV27	TRBJ1-5	-	CASSLSGYHQPQHF	TGTGCCAGCAGTTTATCAGGCTACCATCAGCCCCAGCATTTT
-	TRBV7-6	TRBJ2-7	-	CASSLGGTGIYEQYF	TGTGCCAGCAGCTTAGGGGGGACTGGTATATACGAGCAGTACTTC
-	TRBV15	TRBJ1-5	TRBD1	CATSQDRGSNQPQHF	TGTGCCACCAGTCAGGACAGGGGAAGCAATCAGCCCCAGCATTTT
-	TRBV27	TRBJ2-5	TRBD1	CASSPTGAPETQYF	TGTGCCAGCAGTCCGACAGGGGCTCCAGAGACCCAGTACTTC
-	TRBV5-6	TRBJ2-1	-	CASSWGDEQFF	TGTGCCAGCAGCTGGGGGGATGAGCAGTTCTTC
-	TRBV18	TRBJ2-7	-	CASSLGQLGFSYEQYF	TGTGCCAGCTCACTCGGACAGCTTGGGTTCTCCTACGAGCAGTACTTC
-	TRBV18	TRBJ2-7	-	CASSPPQGLLEQYF	TGTGCCAGCTCACCACCGCAGGGTCTTCTCGAGCAGTACTTC
-	TRBV2	TRBJ2-7	-	CASTGFDEQYF	TGTGCCAGCACAGGGTTCGACGAGCAGTACTTC
-	TRBV27	TRBJ2-7	-	CASSPGVSYEQYF	TGTGCCAGCAGTCCGGGAGTATCCTACGAGCAGTACTTC
-	TRBV29-1	TRBJ2-1	-	CSVEDLAAVYNEQFF	TGCAGCGTTGAAGATCTGGCAGCCGTGTACAATGAGCAGTTCTTC
-	TRBV11-2	TRBJ2-2	-	CASSLAGELFF	TGTGCCAGCAGCTTGGCCGGGGAGCTGTTTTTT